This T cell receptor (beta chain) was sequenced for a study of neoadjuvant anti-PD-1 for oral cavity cancer. The time point: after neoadjuvant nivolumab, at surgical resection. Patients had HPV-negative, locally advanced oral cavity squamous cell carcinoma. Germline V CDR1 and CDR2: LNHDA, SQIVND (reference sequence). Trimming left V 5 bases short and J 0 bases short, with 10 bases between. The CDR3 covers 14 residues. The protocol was immunoSEQ multiplex PCR, while the TCRdb copy is restricted to in-frame clones and leaves out a portion. Among tens of thousands of clones listed, about three quarters were seen once. This clone was detected only a few times.

The sequenced sample was PBMCs, obtained after nivolumab (anti-PD-1) treatment. This chain connects TRBV19 to TRBJ1-1; TRBD1 is a possible D gene (6 bases). This clonotype originated in a person aged 35 to 85 with oral cavity squamous cell carcinoma. The chain's CDR3 is CASSPGHLNTEAFF. The CDR3 DNA follows: TGTGCCAGTAGTCCGGGACATCTGAACACTGAAGCTTTCTTT.